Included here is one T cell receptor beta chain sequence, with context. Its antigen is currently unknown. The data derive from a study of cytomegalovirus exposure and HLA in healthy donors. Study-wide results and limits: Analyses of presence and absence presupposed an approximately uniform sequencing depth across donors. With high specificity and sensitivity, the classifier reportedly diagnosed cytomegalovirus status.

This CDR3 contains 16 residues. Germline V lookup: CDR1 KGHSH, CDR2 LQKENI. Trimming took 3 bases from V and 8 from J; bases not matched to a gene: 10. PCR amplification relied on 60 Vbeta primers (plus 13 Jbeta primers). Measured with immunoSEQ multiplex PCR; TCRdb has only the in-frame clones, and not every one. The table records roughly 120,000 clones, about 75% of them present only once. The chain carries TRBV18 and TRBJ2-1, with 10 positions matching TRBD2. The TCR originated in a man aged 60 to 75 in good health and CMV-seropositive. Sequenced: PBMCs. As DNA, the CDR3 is TGTGCCAGCTCACCCCTAGCGGGAGAGGTTGGGCATGAGCAGTTCTTC. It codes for CASSPLAGEVGHEQFF.